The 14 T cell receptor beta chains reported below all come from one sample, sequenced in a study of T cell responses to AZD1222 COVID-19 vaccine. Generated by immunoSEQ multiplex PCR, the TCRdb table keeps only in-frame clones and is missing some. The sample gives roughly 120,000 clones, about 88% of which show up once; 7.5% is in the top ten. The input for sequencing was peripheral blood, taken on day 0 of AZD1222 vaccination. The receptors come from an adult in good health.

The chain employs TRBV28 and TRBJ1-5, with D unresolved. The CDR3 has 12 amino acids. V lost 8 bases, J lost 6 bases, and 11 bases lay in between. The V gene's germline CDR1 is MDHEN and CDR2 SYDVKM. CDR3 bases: TGTGCCAGCGGCCTTGGGAGTCAGCCCCAGCATTTT. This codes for CASGLGSQPQHF.

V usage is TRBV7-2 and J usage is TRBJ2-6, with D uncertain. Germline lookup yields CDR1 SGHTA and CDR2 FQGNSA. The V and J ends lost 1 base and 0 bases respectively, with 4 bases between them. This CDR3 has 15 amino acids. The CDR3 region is CASSLVLSGANVLTF. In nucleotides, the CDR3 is TGTGCCAGCAGCTTAGTTCTCTCTGGGGCCAACGTCCTGACTTTC.

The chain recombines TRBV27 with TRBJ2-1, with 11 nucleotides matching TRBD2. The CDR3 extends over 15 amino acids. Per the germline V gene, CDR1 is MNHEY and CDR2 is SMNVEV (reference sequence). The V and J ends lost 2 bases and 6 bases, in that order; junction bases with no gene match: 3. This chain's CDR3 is CASSLGTSGINEQFF. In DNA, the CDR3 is TGTGCCAGCAGTTTAGGGACTAGCGGTATCAATGAGCAGTTCTTC.

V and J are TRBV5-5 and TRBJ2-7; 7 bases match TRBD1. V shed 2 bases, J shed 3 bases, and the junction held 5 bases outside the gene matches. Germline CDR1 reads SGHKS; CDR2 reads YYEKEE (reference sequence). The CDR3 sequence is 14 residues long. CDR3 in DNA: TGTGCCAGCAGCTTAAGACAGGGTTTCTACGAGCAGTACTTC. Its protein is CASSLRQGFYEQYF. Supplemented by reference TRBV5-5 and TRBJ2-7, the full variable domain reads DAGVTQSPTHLIKTRGQQVTLRCSPISGHKSVSWYQQVLGQGPQFIFQYYEKEERGRGNFPDRFSARQFPNYSSELNVNALLLGDSALYLCASSLRQGFYEQYFGPGTRLTVT.

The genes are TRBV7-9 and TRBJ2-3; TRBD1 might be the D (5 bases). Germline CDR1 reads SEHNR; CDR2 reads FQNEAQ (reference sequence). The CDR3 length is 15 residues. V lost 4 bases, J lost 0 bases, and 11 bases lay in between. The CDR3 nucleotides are TGTGCCAGCAGCTACAGGATTACTAGCACAGATACGCAGTATTTT. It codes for CASSYRITSTDTQYF.

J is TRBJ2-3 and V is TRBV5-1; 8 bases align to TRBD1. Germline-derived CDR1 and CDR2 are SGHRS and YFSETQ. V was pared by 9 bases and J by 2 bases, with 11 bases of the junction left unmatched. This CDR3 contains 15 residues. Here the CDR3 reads CATKVQGASTDTQYF. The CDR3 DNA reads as TGCGCCACGAAGGTGCAGGGGGCATCCACAGATACGCAGTATTTT.

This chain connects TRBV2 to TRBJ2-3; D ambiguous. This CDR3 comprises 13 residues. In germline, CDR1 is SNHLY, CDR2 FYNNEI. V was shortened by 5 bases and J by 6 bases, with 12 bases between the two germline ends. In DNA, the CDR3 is TGTGCCAGCAGTAACCGGGCCCCGGATACGCAGTATTTT. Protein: CASSNRAPDTQYF.

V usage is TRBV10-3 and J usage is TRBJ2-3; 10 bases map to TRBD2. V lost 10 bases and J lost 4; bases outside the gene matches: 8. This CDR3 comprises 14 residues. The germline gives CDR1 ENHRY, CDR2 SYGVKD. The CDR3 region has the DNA TGTGCCACCCAAGCGGGAGGGAACGCAGATACGCAGTATTTT. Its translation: CATQAGGNADTQYF.

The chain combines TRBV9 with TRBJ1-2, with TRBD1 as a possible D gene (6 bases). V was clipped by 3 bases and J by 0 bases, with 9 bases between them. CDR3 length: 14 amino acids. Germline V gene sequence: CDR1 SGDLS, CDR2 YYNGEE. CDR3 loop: CASSGTESNYGYTF. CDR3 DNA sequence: TGTGCCAGCAGCGGGACAGAGTCTAACTATGGCTACACCTTC.

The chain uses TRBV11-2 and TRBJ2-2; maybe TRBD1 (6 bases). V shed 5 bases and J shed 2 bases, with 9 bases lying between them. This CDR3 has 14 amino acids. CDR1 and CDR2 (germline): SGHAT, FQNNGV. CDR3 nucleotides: TGTGCCAGCAGCGCGGACAGTAACACCGGGGAGCTGTTTTTT. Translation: CASSADSNTGELFF.

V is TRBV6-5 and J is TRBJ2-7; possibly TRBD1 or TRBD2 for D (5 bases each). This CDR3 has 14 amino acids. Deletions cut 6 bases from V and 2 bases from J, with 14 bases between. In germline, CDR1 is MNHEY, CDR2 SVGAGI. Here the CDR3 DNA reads TGTGCCAGCAGGCAGGGAGAACTTACCTACGAGCAGTACTTC. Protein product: CASRQGELTYEQYF.

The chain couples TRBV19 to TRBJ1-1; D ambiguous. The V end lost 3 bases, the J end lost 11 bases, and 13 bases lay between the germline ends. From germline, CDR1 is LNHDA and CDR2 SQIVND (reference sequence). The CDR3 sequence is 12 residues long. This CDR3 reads CASSIREDLAFF. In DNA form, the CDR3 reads TGTGCCAGTAGTATCCGGGAGGACTTGGCTTTCTTT.

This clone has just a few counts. CDR3 nucleotide sequence: TGTGCCAGTAGTATCCACACTCAGGGCCCGGGTTCACCCCTCCACTTT. Its translation: CASSIHTQGPGSPLHF. The chain couples TRBV19 to TRBJ1-6, with D possibly matching TRBD1 (5 bases). The length of the CDR3 is 16 residues. Per the germline V gene, CDR1 is LNHDA and CDR2 is SQIVND (reference sequence). V lost 3 bases and J 9 bases, leaving 18 bases between the germline ends.

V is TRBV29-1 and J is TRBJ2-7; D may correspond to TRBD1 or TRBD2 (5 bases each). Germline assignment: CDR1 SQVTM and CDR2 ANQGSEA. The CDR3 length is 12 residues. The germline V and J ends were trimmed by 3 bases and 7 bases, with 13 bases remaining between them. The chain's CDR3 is CSVDRGGPEQYF. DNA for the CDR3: TGCAGCGTTGATCGGGGCGGGCCTGAGCAGTACTTC.